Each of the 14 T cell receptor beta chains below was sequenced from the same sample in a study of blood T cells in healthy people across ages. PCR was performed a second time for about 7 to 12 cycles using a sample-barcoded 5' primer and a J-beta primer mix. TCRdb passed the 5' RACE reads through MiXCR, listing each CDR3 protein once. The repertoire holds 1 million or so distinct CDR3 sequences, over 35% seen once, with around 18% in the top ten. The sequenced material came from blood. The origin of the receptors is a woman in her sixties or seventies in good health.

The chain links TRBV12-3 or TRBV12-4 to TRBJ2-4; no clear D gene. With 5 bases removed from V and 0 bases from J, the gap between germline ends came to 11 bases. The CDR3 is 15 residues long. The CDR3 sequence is CASSKRELAKNIQYF. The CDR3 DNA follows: TGTGCCAGCAGTAAGCGCGAACTAGCCAAAAACATTCAGTACTTC.

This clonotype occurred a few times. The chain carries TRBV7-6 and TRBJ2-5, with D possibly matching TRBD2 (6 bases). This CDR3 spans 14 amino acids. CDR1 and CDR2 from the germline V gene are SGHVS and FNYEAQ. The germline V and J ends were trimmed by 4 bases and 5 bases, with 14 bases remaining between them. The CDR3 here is CASSSEPGRETQYF. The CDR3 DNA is TGTGCCAGCAGCTCCGAGCCGGGGAGGGAGACCCAGTACTTC. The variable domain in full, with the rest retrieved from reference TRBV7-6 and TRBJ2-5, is GAGVSQSPRYKVTKRGQDVALRCDPISGHVSLYWYRQALGQGPEFLTYFNYEAQQDKSGLPNDRFSAERPEGSISTLTIQRTEQRDSAMYRCASSSEPGRETQYFGPGTRLLVL.

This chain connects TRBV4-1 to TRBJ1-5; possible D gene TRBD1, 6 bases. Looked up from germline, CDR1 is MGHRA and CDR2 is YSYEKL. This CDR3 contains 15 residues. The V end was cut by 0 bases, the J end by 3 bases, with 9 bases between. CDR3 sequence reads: CASSQDDRLNQPQHF. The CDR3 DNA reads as TGCGCCAGCAGCCAAGATGACAGGCTCAATCAGCCCCAGCATTTT.

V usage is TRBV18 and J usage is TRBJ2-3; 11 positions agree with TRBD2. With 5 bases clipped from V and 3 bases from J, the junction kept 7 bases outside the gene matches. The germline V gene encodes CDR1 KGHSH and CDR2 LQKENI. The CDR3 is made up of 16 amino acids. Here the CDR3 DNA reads TGTGCCAGCTCAAACCGACTAGCGGGAAAGACAGATACGCAGTATTTT. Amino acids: CASSNRLAGKTDTQYF.

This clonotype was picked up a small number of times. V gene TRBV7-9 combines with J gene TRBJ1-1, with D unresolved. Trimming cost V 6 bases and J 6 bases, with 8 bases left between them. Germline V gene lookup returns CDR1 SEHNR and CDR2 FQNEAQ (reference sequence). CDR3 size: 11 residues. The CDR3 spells CASSSKPEAFF. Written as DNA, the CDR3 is TGTGCCAGCAGTTCCAAGCCTGAAGCTTTCTTT.

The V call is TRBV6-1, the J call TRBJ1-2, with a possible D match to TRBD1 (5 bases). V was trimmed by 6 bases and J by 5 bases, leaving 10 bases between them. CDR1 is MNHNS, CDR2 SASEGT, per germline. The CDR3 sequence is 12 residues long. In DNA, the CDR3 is TGTGCCAGCAGGAGGGGTCCATATGGCTACACCTTC. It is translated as CASRRGPYGYTF.

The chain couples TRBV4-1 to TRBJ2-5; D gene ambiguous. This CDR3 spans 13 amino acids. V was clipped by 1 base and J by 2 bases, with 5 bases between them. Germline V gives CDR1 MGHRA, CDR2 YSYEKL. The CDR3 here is CASSQVPQETQYF. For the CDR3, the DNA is TGCGCCAGCAGCCAAGTACCACAAGAGACCCAGTACTTC.

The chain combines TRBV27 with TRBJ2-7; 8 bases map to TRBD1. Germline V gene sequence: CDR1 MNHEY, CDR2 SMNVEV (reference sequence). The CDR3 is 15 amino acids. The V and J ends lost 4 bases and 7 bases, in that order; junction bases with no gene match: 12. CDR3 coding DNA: TGTGCCAGCAGTTCGACAGGGGTTCGGGAGTATGAGCAGTACTTC. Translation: CASSSTGVREYEQYF.

CDR3 residues: CASSQSSGAGVTEAFF. Written as DNA, the CDR3 is TGTGCCAGCAGCCAATCGAGCGGGGCAGGGGTAACTGAAGCTTTCTTT. This sequence joins TRBV16 and TRBJ1-1, with D perhaps matching TRBD1 (6 bases). Trimming took off 0 bases at V and 5 bases at J, with 16 bases between the two ends. The CDR3 contains 16 residues. CDR1 and CDR2 from the germline V gene are KGHSY and FQNENV.

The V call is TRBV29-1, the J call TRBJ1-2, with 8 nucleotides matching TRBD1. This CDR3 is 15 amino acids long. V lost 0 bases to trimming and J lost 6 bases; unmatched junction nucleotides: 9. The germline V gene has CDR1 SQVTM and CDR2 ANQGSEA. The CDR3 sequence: CSVEERYRGEDGYTF. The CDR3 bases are TGCAGCGTTGAAGAGCGGTACAGGGGGGAAGATGGCTACACCTTC.

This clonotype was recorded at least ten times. The CDR3 sequence: CSVIIPYEQYF. The CDR3, as DNA: TGCAGCGTAATCATTCCCTACGAGCAGTACTTC. This rearrangement joins TRBV29-1 to TRBJ2-7; no definite D call. V was clipped by 6 bases and J by 2 bases, with 8 bases between them. CDR1 and CDR2 (germline): SQVTM, ANQGSEA. The CDR3 extends over 11 amino acids.

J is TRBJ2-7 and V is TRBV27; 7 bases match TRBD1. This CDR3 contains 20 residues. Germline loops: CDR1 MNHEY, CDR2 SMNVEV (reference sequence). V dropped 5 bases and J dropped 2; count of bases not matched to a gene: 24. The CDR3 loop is CASSPHRERRTGEKTYEQYF. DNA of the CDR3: TGTGCCAGCAGTCCACATAGGGAACGAAGGACAGGTGAAAAGACCTACGAGCAGTACTTC.

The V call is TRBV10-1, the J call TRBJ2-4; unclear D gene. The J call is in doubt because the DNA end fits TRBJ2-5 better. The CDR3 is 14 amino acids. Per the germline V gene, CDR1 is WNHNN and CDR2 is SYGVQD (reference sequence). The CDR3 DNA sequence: TGCGCCAGCAGTGAGTCGGCAGTTCTTAAGACCCAGTACTTC. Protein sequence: CASSESAVLKTQYF.

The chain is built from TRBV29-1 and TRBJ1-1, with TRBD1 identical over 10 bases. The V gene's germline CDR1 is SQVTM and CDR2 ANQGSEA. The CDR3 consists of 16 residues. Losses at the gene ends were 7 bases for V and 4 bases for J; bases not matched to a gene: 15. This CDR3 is CSAVGGQGSMGTEAFF. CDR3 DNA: TGCAGCGCTGTGGGGGGACAGGGGAGTATGGGCACTGAAGCTTTCTTT.